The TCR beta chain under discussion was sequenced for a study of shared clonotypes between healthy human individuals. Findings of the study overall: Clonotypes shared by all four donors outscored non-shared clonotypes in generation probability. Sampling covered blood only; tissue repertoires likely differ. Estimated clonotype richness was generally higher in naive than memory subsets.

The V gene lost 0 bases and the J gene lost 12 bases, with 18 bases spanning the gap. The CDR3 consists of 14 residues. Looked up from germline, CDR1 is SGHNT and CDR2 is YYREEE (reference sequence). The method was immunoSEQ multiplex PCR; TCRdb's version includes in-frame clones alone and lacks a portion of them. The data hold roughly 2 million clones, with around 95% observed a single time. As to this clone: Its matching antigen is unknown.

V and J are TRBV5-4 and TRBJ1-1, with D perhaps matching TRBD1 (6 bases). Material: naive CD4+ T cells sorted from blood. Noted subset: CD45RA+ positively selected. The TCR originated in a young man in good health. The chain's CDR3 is CASSLAGGREVTFF. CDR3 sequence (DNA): TGTGCCAGCAGCTTGGCCGGGGGGCGCGAGGTTACTTTCTTT.